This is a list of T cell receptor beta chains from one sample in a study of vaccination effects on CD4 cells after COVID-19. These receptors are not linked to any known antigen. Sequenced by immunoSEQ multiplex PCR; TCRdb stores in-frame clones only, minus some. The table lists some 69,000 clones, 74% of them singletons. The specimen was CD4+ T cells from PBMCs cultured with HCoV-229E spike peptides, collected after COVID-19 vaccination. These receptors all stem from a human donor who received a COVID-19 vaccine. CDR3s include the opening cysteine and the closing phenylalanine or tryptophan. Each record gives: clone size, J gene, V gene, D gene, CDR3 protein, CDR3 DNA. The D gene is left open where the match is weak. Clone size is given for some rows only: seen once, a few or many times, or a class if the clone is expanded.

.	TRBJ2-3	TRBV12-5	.	CASGTGQRVTDTQYF	TGTGCTAGTGGTACGGGACAGCGGGTCACAGATACGCAGTATTTT
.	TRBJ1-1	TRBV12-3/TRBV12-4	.	CASSTQWNTEAFF	TGTGCCAGCAGCACACAGTGGAACACTGAAGCTTTCTTT
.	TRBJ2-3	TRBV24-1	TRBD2	CATSDSRLAGTDTQYF	TGTGCCACCAGTGATTCCCGACTAGCGGGGACAGATACGCAGTATTTT
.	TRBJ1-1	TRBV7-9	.	CASSLDYGFLGGTEAFF	TGTGCCAGCAGCTTAGATTACGGGTTTTTAGGTGGCACTGAAGCTTTCTTT
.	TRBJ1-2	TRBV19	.	CASGQNIPANYGYTF	TGTGCCAGCGGACAGAATATACCAGCTAACTATGGCTACACCTTC
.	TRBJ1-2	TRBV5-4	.	CASSFGPKYTF	TGTGCCAGCAGCTTTGGCCCCAAGTACACCTTC
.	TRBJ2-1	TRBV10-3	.	CAISESRGGKDEQFF	TGTGCCATCAGTGAGTCGAGGGGCGGTAAGGATGAGCAGTTCTTC
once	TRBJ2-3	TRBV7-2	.	CASSPRTDTQYF	TGTGCCAGCAGCCCCCGTACAGATACGCAGTATTTT
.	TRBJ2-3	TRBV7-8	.	CASSVGPSTDTQYF	TGTGCCAGCAGCGTAGGACCAAGCACAGATACGCAGTATTTT
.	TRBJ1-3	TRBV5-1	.	CASSSQGEVGNTIYF	TGCGCCAGCAGCTCCCAAGGGGAGGTTGGAAACACCATATATTTT
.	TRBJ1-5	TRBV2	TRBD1	CASRGQSNQPQHF	TGTGCCAGCAGGGGACAGAGTAATCAGCCCCAGCATTTT
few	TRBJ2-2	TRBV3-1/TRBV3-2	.	CASGRSNTGELFF	TGTGCCAGCGGCAGGTCGAACACCGGGGAGCTGTTTTTT
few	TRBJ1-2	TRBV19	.	CASSQMIEGYTF	TGTGCCAGTAGCCAAATGATTGAAGGCTACACCTTC
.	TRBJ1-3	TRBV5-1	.	CASSSTTGNTIYF	TGCGCCAGCAGCTCCACAACTGGAAACACCATATATTTT
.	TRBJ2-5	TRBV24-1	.	CATSAGGRETQYF	TGTGCCACCAGTGCTGGGGGCCGAGAGACCCAGTACTTC
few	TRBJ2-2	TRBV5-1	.	CASSSSPRGTGELFF	TGCGCCAGCAGCTCGTCTCCCCGCGGCACCGGGGAGCTGTTTTTT
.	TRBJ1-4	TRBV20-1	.	CSARYEKLFF	TGCAGTGCTAGATATGAAAAACTGTTTTTT
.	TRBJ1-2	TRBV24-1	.	CATSADSSYGYTF	TGTGCCACCAGTGCGGACAGCTCCTATGGCTACACCTTC
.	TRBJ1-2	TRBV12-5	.	CASGAPGPLYGYTF	TGTGCTAGTGGTGCCCCGGGACCTCTATATGGCTACACCTTC
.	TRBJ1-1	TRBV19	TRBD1	CASSIDRTGGGEAFF	TGTGCCAGTAGTATTGACAGGACAGGGGGCGGTGAAGCTTTCTTT
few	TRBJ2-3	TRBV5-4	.	CASSLGRDADTQYF	TGTGCCAGCAGCTTGGGCAGGGACGCAGATACGCAGTATTTT
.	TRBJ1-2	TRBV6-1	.	CASSEYRDPKGYTF	TGTGCCAGCAGTGAGTACCGGGACCCCAAGGGCTACACCTTC
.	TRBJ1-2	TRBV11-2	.	CASSLYRTNYGYTF	TGTGCCAGCAGCTTATACAGGACTAACTATGGCTACACCTTC
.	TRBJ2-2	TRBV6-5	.	CASEGVGGELFF	TGTGCCAGCGAAGGGGTCGGCGGGGAGCTGTTTTTT
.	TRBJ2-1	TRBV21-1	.	CASSKDGPRETYNEQFF	TGTGCCAGCAGCAAAGACGGGCCCCGAGAGACTTACAATGAGCAGTTCTTC
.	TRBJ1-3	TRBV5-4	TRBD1	CASSPGQGDTIYF	TGTGCCAGCAGCCCGGGACAGGGAGACACCATATATTTT
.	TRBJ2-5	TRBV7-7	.	CASSATGETQYF	TGTGCCAGCAGCGCCACGGGGGAGACCCAGTACTTC
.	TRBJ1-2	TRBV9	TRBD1	CASSAYSGTVGGYTF	TGTGCCAGCAGCGCGTACTCCGGGACAGTCGGTGGCTACACCTTC
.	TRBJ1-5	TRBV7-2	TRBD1	CASSLAGTGVNQPQHF	TGTGCCAGCAGCTTAGCTGGGACAGGGGTTAATCAGCCCCAGCATTTT
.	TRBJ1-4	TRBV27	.	CASSFRAGTTNEKLFF	TGTGCCAGCAGTTTTCGGGCGGGAACAACTAATGAAAAACTGTTTTTT
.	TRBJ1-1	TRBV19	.	CASSFMNTEAFF	TGTGCCAGTAGTTTTATGAACACTGAAGCTTTCTTT
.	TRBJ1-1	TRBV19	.	CASSLDRRENTEAFF	TGTGCCAGTAGCCTAGACAGACGGGAGAACACTGAAGCTTTCTTT
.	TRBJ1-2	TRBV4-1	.	CASSLYPQAVRGYTF	TGCGCCAGCAGCCTCTACCCCCAGGCAGTAAGGGGCTACACCTTC
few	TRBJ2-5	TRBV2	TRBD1	CASRAQGAIVETQYF	TGTGCCAGCAGAGCCCAGGGGGCCATAGTCGAGACCCAGTACTTC
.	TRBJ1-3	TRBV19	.	CASSTADSFGNTIYF	TGTGCCAGTAGTACTGCCGACAGCTTCGGAAACACCATATATTTT
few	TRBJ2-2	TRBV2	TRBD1	CASSRTGSGELFF	TGTGCCAGCAGCAGGACAGGGTCCGGGGAGCTGTTTTTT
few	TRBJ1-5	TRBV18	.	CASSPSGRYNQPQHF	TGTGCCAGCTCACCCTCCGGACGGTATAATCAGCCCCAGCATTTT